A single sample is the source of the 15 T cell receptor beta chains below, sequenced in a study of blood T cell repertoires in COVID-19 (dated by TCRdb to about 2020). Libraries were made using the immunoSEQ multiplex PCR assay. TCRdb's version of the immuneACCESS table is confined to in-frame rearrangements and falls short of the full clone set. An unresolved V gene accounts for under half of the shortfall where checked; the remainder is of unknown origin. The sample table holds approximately 250,000 clones, of which over 80% were seen once. The top ten hold less than 6% of the sample. Material: peripheral blood. The receptors shown here come from a man between 60 and 70 years old who had recovered from COVID-19.

This sequence joins TRBV5-1 and TRBJ2-7; D possibly corresponds to TRBD2 (6 bases). CDR3 size: 16 residues. CDR1 SGHRS and CDR2 YFSETQ come from the germline V gene. The V and J ends lost 4 bases and 3 bases respectively, with 20 bases between them. CDR3 DNA: TGCGCCAGCAGCAAAGAAGGAGGGGTAACAAACTACGAGCAGTACTTC. Translated: CASSKEGGVTNYEQYF.

CDR3 amino acids: CASSDSGAGYSTGELFF. Written as DNA, the CDR3 is TGTGCCAGCAGTGACTCGGGGGCAGGGTACAGCACCGGGGAGCTGTTTTTT. This chain links TRBV6-4 with TRBJ2-2; possible D gene TRBD1, 6 bases. CDR3 size: 17 residues. From germline, CDR1 is MRHNA and CDR2 SNTAGT. The V end was cut by 0 bases, the J end by 4 bases, with 15 bases between.

CDR3 loop: CASSPLGLAGINEQFF. CDR3 nucleotide sequence: TGTGCCAGCAGCCCCCTCGGACTAGCGGGAATCAATGAGCAGTTCTTC. The chain links TRBV7-9 to TRBJ2-1; 12 bases map to TRBD2. The CDR3 consists of 16 residues. Trimming at V came to 5 bases and at J to 6 bases, leaving 8 bases not matched to a gene. From germline, CDR1 is SEHNR and CDR2 FQNEAQ (reference sequence).

The V and J genes are TRBV5-4 and TRBJ2-7, with D hard to call. With 2 bases removed from V and 4 bases from J, the gap between germline ends came to 10 bases. CDR3 length equals 13 residues. Germline CDR1 SGHNT, CDR2 YYREEE (reference sequence). The DNA of the CDR3 is TGTGCCAGCAGCTTCGCCCCAGAATACGAGCAGTACTTC. Protein sequence: CASSFAPEYEQYF.

V gene TRBV9 combines with J gene TRBJ2-5; D is perhaps TRBD2 (5 bases). V lost 5 bases and J 1 base, leaving 15 bases between the germline ends. The CDR3 length is 15 residues. The germline CDR1 and CDR2 sequences are SGDLS and YYNGEE. The CDR3 bases are TGTGCCAGCAGTGCTCAAACTACTAGCCAAGAGACCCAGTACTTC. This gives the protein CASSAQTTSQETQYF.

This sequence joins TRBV4-2 and TRBJ1-1; maybe TRBD1 (6 bases). Germline loops: CDR1 LGHNA, CDR2 YNFKEQ. This CDR3 has 15 residues. V dropped 2 bases and J dropped 3 bases, with 13 bases sitting between them. CDR3 coding DNA: TGTGCCAGCAGCCAACACAGGGCAGGGGACACTGAAGCTTTCTTT. It encodes CASSQHRAGDTEAFF.

The chain carries TRBV6-4 and TRBJ2-1, with D possibly matching TRBD2 (5 bases). CDR1 MRHNA and CDR2 SNTAGT come from the germline V gene. The V end lost 5 bases, the J end lost 0 bases, and 14 bases lay between the germline ends. The CDR3 has 16 amino acids. The DNA of the CDR3 is TGTGCCAGCAGTCGGGGTGCCCATAGCTCCTACAATGAGCAGTTCTTC. It specifies CASSRGAHSSYNEQFF.

CDR3 amino acids: CASTAAGGAKNIQYF. CDR3 DNA sequence: TGTGCCAGTACAGCGGCAGGGGGGGCCAAAAACATTCAGTACTTC. V and J are TRBV6-5 and TRBJ2-4; D is perhaps TRBD1 (7 bases). Germline V gene sequence: CDR1 MNHEY, CDR2 SVGAGI. V shed 9 bases and J shed 1 base, with 16 bases lying between them. The CDR3 runs 15 residues.

Written as DNA, the CDR3 is TGCGCCAGCAGCTCCGCGGCGGGGAACACTGAAGCTTTCTTT. It codes for CASSSAAGNTEAFF. The chain couples TRBV5-1 to TRBJ1-1; D ambiguous. This CDR3 comprises 14 residues. V dropped 3 bases and J dropped 1 base, with 10 bases sitting between them. CDR1 and CDR2 from the germline V gene are SGHRS and YFSETQ. Complete variable domain (other parts from reference TRBV5-1 and TRBJ1-1): KAGVTQTPRYLIKTRGQQVTLSCSPISGHRSVSWYQQTPGQGLQFLFEYFSETQRNKGNFPGRFSGRQFSNSRSEMNVSTLELGDSALYLCASSSAAGNTEAFFGQGTRLTVV.

This CDR3 is CASSIDLAGNQPQHF. The CDR3 DNA follows: TGTGCCAGTAGTATAGATCTGGCAGGCAATCAGCCCCAGCATTTT. The chain recombines TRBV19 with TRBJ1-5; D remains unclear. Germline lookup yields CDR1 LNHDA and CDR2 SQIVND (reference sequence). The CDR3 covers 15 residues. V dropped 0 bases and J dropped 2 bases, with 8 bases sitting between them.

This clone was seen more than once but under ten times. This chain links TRBV7-8 with TRBJ1-5; 11 bases map to TRBD1. Trimming cost V 5 bases and J 14 bases; bases outside gene matches: 11. Per germline, CDR1 SGHVS and CDR2 FQNEAQ. The CDR3 length is 14 residues. This chain's CDR3 is CASSPRTGGANKHF. The CDR3 DNA reads as TGTGCCAGCAGCCCAAGGACAGGGGGCGCGAATAAGCATTTT.

This clone was observed many times. V is TRBV7-8 and J is TRBJ2-7, with 8 bases matching TRBD1. CDR1 SGHVS and CDR2 FQNEAQ come from the germline V gene. The CDR3 sequence is 14 residues long. With 1 base clipped from V and 7 bases from J, the junction kept 6 bases outside the gene matches. CDR3 DNA: TGTGCCAGCAGCTTAGGCAGGGGGCTTGGAGAGCAGTACTTC. Protein product: CASSLGRGLGEQYF.

This clone was seen only a few times. V is TRBV11-1 and J is TRBJ2-7; D might be TRBD1 (5 bases). The V and J ends lost 4 bases and 2 bases respectively, with 15 bases between them. The CDR3 consists of 15 residues. CDR1 SGHAT and CDR2 FQDESV come from the germline V gene (reference sequence). CDR3 sequence (DNA): TGTGCCAGCAGCTCCCGCCTGCAGGACACCTACGAGCAGTACTTC. Translating gives CASSSRLQDTYEQYF.

This clone was counted only a few times. This sequence joins TRBV5-1 and TRBJ2-7; the D gene is possibly TRBD1 (6 bases). Trimming stripped 0 bases from V and 6 bases from J, with 16 bases between. This CDR3 has 15 amino acids. From germline, CDR1 is SGHRS and CDR2 YFSETQ. CDR3: CASSLVNTGQGEQYF. In DNA, the CDR3 is TGCGCCAGCAGCTTGGTTAACACAGGGCAGGGCGAGCAGTACTTC.

This clone was detected only a few times. This rearrangement joins TRBV14 to TRBJ1-1, with TRBD1 as a possible D gene (6 bases). The V end lost 0 bases, the J end lost 5 bases, and 10 bases lay between the germline ends. The CDR3 contains 14 residues. The germline V gene encodes CDR1 SGHDN and CDR2 FVKESK. The CDR3 here is CASSQDGGITEAFF. As DNA, the CDR3 is TGTGCCAGCAGCCAAGATGGGGGCATTACTGAAGCTTTCTTT.